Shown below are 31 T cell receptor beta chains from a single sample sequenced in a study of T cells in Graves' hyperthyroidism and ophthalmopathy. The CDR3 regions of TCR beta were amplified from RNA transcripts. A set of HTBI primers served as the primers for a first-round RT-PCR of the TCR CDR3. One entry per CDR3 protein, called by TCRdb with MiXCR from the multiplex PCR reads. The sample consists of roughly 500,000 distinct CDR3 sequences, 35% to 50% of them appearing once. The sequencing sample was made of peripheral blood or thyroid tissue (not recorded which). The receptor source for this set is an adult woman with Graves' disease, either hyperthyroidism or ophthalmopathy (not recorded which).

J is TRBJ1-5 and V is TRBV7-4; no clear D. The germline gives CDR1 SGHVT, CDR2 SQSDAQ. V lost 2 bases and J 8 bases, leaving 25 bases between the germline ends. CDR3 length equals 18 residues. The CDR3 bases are TGTGCCAGCAGCTTAACGGACCGGGGATCAAGGCGTGAGAAGCCCCAGCATTTT. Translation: CASSLTDRGSRREKPQHF.

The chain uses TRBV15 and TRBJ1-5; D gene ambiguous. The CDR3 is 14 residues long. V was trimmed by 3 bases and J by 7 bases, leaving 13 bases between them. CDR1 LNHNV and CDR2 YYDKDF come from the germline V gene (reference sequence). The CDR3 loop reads CATSSAGVRQPQHF. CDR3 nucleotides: TGTGCCACCAGCAGCGCCGGGGTGCGACAGCCCCAGCATTTT.

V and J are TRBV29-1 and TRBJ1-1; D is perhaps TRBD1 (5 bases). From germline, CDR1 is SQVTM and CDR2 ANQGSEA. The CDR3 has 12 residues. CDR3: CGTGTSNTEAFF. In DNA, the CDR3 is TGCGGTACCGGGACTTCGAACACTGAAGCTTTCTTT. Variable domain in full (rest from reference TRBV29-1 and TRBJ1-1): SAVISQKPSRDICQRGTSLTIQCQVDSQVTMMFWYRQQPGQSLTLIATANQGSEATYESGFVIDKFPISRPNLTFSTLTVSNMSPEDSSIYLCGTGTSNTEAFFGQGTRLTVV.

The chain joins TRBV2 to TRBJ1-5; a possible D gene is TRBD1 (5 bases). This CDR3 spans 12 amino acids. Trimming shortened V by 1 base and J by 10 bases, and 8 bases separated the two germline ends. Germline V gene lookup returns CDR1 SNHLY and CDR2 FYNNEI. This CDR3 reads CASSEEGIPQHF. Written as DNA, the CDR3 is TGTGCCAGCAGTGAAGAGGGGATCCCCCAGCATTTT.

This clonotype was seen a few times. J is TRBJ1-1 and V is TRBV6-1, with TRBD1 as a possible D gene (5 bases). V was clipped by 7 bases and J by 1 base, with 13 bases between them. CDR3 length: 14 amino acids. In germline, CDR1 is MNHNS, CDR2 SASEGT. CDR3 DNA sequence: TGTGCCAGCACCTTGGACGGGGGGAACACTGAAGCTTTCTTT. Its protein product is CASTLDGGNTEAFF.

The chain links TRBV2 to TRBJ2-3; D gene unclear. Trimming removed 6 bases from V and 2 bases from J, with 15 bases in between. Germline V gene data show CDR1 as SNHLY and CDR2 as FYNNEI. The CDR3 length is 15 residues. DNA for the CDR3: TGTGCCAGCAGCTCCAGACAACGAACCACAGATACGCAGTATTTT. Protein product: CASSSRQRTTDTQYF.

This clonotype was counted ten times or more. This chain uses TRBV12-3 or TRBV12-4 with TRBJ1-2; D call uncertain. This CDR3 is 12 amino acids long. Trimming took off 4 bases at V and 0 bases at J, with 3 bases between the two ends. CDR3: CASSYTNYGYTF. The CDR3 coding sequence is TGTGCCAGCAGTTATACTAACTATGGCTACACCTTC.

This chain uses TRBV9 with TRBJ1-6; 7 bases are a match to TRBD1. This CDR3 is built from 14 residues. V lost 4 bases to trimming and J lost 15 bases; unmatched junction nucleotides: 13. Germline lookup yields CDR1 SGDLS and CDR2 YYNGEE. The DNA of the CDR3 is TGTGCCAGCAGCCCTCAGACAGGGACCCAAGGCCTCCACTTT. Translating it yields CASSPQTGTQGLHF.

The CDR3 protein is CASPLREAGRETQYF. The CDR3 nucleotides read TGTGCCAGTCCACTACGGGAGGCGGGCCGAGAGACCCAGTACTTC. V usage is TRBV19 and J usage is TRBJ2-5; TRBD2 matches 7 bases. The germline V gene encodes CDR1 LNHDA and CDR2 SQIVND (reference sequence). This CDR3 is 15 amino acids long. The ends lost 8 bases at V and 4 bases at J; junction bases unmatched: 13.

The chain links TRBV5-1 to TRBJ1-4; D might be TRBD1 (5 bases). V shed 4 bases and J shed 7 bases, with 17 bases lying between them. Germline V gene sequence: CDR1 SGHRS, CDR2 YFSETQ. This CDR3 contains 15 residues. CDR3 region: CASSTDPGYTEKLFF. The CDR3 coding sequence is TGCGCCAGCAGCACAGACCCAGGGTACACTGAAAAACTGTTTTTT.

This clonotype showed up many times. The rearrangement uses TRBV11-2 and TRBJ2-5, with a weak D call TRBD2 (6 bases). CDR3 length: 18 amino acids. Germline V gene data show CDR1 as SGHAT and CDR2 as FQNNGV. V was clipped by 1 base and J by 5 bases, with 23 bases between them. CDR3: CASSLGLALSGSGETQYF. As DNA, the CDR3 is TGTGCCAGCAGCTTAGGTCTAGCGCTGAGCGGTTCAGGGGAGACCCAGTACTTC.

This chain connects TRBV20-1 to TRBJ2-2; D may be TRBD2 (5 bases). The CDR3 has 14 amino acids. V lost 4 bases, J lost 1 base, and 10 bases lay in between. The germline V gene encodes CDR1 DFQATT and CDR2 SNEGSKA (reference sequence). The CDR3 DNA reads TGCAGTGCTAAGGACTGGTTGAACACCGGGGAGCTGTTTTTT. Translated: CSAKDWLNTGELFF.

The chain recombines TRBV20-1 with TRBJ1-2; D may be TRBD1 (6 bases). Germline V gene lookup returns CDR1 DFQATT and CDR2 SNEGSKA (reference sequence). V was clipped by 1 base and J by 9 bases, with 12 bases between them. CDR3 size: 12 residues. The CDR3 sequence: CSARVFQGSYTF. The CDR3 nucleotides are TGCAGTGCTAGAGTATTCCAGGGGAGCTACACCTTC.

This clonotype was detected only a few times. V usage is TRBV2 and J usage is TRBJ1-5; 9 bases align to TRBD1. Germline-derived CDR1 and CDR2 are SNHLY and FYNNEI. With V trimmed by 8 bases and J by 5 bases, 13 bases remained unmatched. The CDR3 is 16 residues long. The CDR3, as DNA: TGTGCCAGCTCACCGTATGGGGGACAGGGCTATCAGCCCCAGCATTTT. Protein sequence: CASSPYGGQGYQPQHF.

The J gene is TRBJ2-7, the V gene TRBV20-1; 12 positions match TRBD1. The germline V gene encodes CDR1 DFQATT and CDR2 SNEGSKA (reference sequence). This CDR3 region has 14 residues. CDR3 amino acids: CSAARDRGLDEQYF. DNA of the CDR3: TGCAGCGCTGCCCGGGACAGGGGGCTGGACGAGCAGTACTTC.

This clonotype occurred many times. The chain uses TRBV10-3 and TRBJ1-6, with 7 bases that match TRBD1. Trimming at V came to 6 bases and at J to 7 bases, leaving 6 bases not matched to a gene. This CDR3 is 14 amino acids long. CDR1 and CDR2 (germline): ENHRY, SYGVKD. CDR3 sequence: CAISRGTENSPLHF. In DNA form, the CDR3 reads TGTGCCATCAGCCGAGGGACAGAGAATTCACCCCTCCACTTT.

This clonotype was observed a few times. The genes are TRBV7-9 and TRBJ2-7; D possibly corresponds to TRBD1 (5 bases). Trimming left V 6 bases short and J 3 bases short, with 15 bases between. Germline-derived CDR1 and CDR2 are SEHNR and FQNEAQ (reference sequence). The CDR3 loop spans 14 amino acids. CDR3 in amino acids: CASSFKGFGYEQYF. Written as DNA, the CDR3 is TGTGCCAGCAGTTTCAAGGGGTTCGGCTACGAGCAGTACTTC.

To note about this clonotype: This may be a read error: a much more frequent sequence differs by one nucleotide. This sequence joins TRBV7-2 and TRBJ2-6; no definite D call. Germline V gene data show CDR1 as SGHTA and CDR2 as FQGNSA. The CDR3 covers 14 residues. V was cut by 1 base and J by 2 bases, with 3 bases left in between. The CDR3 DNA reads TGTGCCAGCAGCTTAGAGACTGGGGCCAACGTCCTGACTTTC. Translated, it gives CASSLETGANVLTF.

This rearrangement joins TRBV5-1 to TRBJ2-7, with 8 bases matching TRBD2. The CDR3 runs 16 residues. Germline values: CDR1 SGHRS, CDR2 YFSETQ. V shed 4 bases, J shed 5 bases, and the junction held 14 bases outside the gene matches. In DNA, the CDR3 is TGCGCCAGCAGCCAGAACCCCGGACGGGGGGGTCACGAGCAGTACTTC. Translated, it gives CASSQNPGRGGHEQYF.

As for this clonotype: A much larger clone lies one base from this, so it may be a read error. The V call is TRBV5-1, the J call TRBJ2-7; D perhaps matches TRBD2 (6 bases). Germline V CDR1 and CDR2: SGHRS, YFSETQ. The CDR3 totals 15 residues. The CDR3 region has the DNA TGCGCCAGCACCTTGGGGGGTGCCCAGGGTCACGAGCAGTACTTC. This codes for CASTLGGAQGHEQYF.

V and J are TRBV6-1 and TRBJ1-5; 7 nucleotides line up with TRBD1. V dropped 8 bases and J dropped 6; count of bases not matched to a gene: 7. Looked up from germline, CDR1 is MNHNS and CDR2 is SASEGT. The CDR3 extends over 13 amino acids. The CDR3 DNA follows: TGTGCCAGCGACCTGACAGGGTTTCAGCCCCAGCATTTT. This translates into CASDLTGFQPQHF.

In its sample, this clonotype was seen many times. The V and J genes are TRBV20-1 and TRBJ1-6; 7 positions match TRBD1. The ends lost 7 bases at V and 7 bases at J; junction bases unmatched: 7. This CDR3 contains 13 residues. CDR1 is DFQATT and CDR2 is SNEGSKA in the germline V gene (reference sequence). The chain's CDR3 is CSVEGAANSPLHF. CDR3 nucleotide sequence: TGCAGTGTTGAGGGGGCGGCCAATTCACCCCTCCACTTT.

In nucleotides, the CDR3 is TGCTCCCAACGTAGGGAAACTGAAGCTTTCTTT. It translates to CSQRRETEAFF. The chain is built from TRBV20-1 and TRBJ1-1; D is unresolved. This CDR3 has 11 residues. Germline V CDR1 and CDR2: DFQATT, SNEGSKA (reference sequence).

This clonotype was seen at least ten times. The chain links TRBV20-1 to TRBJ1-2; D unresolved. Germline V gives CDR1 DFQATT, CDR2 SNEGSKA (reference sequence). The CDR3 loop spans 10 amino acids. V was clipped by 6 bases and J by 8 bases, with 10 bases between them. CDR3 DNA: TGCAGTGCCCAAGATCGAGGCTACACCTTC. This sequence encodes CSAQDRGYTF.

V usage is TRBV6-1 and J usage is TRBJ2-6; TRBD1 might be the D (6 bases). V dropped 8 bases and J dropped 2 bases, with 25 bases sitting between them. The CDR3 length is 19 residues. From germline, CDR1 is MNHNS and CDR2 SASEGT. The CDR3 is CASGSPTGKEGTGANVLTF. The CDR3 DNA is TGTGCCAGCGGGAGTCCCACAGGGAAGGAAGGGACTGGGGCCAACGTCCTGACTTTC.

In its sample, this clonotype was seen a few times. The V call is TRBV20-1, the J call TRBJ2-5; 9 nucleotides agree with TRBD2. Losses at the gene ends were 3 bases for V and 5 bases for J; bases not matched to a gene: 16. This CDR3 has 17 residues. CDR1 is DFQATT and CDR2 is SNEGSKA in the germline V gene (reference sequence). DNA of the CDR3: TGCAGTGCTAGCCTGCCCGCGGCGGGAGGGCAGGAGGAGACCCAGTACTTC. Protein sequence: CSASLPAAGGQEETQYF.

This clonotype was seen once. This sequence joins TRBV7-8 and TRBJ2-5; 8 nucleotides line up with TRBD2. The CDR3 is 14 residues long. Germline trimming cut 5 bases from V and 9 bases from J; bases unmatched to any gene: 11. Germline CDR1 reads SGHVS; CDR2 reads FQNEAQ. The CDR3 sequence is CASSLREGGEAQYF. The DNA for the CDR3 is TGTGCCAGCAGCCTCCGGGAGGGCGGGGAGGCCCAGTACTTC. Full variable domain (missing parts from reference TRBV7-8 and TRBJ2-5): GAGVSQSPRYKVAKRGQDVALRCDPISGHVSLFWYQQALGQGPEFLTYFQNEAQLDKSGLPSDRFFAERPEGSVSTLKIQRTQQEDSAVYLCASSLREGGEAQYFGPGTRLLVL.

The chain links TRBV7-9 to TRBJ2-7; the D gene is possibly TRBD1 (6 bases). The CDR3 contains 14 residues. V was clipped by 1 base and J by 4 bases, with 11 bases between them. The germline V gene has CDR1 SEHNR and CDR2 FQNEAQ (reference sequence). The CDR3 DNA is TGTGCCAGCAGCTTAGGGAGGACAGTTTACGAGCAGTACTTC. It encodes CASSLGRTVYEQYF.

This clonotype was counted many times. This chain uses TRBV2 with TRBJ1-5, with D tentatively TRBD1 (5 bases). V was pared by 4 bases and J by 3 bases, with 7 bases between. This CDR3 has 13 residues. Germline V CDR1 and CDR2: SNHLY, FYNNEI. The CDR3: CASSADNNQPQHF. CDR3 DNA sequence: TGTGCCAGCAGTGCGGACAACAATCAGCCCCAGCATTTT. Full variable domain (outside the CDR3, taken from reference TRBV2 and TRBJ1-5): EPEVTQTPSHQVTQMGQEVILRCVPISNHLYFYWYRQILGQKVEFLVSFYNNEISEKSEIFDDQFSVERPDGSNFTLKIRSTKLEDSAMYFCASSADNNQPQHFGDGTRLSIL.

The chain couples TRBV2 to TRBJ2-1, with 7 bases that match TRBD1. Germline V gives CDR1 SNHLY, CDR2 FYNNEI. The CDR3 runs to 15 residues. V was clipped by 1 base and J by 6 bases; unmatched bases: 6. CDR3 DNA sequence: TGTGCCAGCAGTGAAGTAGGGGGCCCGGGCAATGAGCAGTTCTTC. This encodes CASSEVGGPGNEQFF.

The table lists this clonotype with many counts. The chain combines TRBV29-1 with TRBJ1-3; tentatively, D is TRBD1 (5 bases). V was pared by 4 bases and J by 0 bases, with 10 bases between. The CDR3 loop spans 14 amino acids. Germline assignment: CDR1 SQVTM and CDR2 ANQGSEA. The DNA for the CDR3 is TGCAGCGTTGGGGACCCTTCCTCTGGAAACACCATATATTTT. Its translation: CSVGDPSSGNTIYF.